Sequencing of this TCR beta chain was carried out in a study of OX40 agonist ivuxolimab in advanced cancers. Study-wide context: The costimulatory receptor OX40 (CD134) was targeted by ivuxolimab, a fully human IgG2 agonistic monoclonal antibody. Patients were allowed to have had prior anti-PD-1, anti-PD-L1 or anti-CTLA-4 therapy, and 40% of the dose-escalation patients had previously received checkpoint inhibitors. Intravenous ivuxolimab was administered to patients every 2 weeks at six dose levels: 0.01, 0.1, 0.3, 1.5, 3 and 10 mg/kg. Partial responses were achieved by three dose-escalation patients, of whom one had hepatocellular carcinoma and two had cutaneous melanoma. The dose-escalation cohort was 80% to 90% male with a mean age of about 58 years, ranging from 23 to 79. The point of sequencing TCRbeta in the periphery was to test whether ivuxolimab changed TCR sequence diversity and drove clonal T-cell expansion. Among the approximately 54 dose-escalation patients, about 20 had hepatocellular carcinoma, 15 or so melanoma, 9 renal cell carcinoma and 9 head and neck cancer. The paper describes the monotherapy dose-escalation part (N ≈ 52 patients) of the phase I trial of ivuxolimab.

Overall study results and their limits: Antigen specificity was not determined for the clonally expanded peripheral T cells. On average, CD8+ T cells showed more expanded clones than CD4+ T cells after ivuxolimab. Low levels of normalized T-cell clonal expansion were also seen in some patients who did not respond. At doses of 0.1 to 3.0 mg/kg, clonal expansion of both CD4+ and CD8+ blood T cells was observed from baseline to week 6. In the 0.1-3.0 mg/kg groups, partial responders were among the patients with the lowest normalized peripheral clonal expansion, particularly in CD8+ T cells.

The trial excluded patients who had a history of autoimmune disease or who were on systemic immunosuppression. Peripheral blood for TCR sequencing was collected from all dose cohorts at baseline, on cycle 4 day 1, and on cycle 7 day 1. Samples came from an open-label, multicenter, first-in-human phase I dose-escalation trial of ivuxolimab. The trial enrolled adults with locally advanced or metastatic head and neck squamous cell, hepatocellular, melanoma or renal cell carcinoma. CD4+ and CD8+ T cells were sorted separately from peripheral blood before TCR sequencing. This clone is a singleton in its sample. The antigen it binds to is not known. One base away there is no much larger clone; base qualities are not given. To sequence the TCRbeta CDR3 region, genomic DNA was isolated from the sorted cells. The immunoSEQ Assay was used for sequencing of TCRbeta CDR3 regions. Not all clones reach the TCRdb copy of this immuneACCESS table, which keeps in-frame sequences only. Checked studies attribute under half of the gap to unresolved V genes and leave the rest unexplained. In all, the sample holds tens of thousands of clones, and 88% of those were seen once. In total, the top ten clones hold roughly 1% of the sample.

The sequenced sample was CD4+ or CD8+ T cells sorted from blood, obtained in a trial of the OX40 agonist ivuxolimab. This clonotype was sampled from an adult with an advanced solid tumor such as melanoma, head and neck, liver or kidney cancer.

The CDR3 sequence is CASSLLAGGPRTGELFF. At the DNA level, the sequence is TGTGCCAGCAGCTTACTAGCGGGGGGGCCGAGGACCGGGGAGCTGTTTTTT. The chain is assembled from TRBV7-8 and TRBJ2-2; 12 of the junction bases match TRBD2. Via the germline V gene, CDR1 is SGHVS and CDR2 FQNEAQ. The CDR3 has 17 amino acids, counting the end cysteine and phenylalanine. Just the 51-base CDR3 DNA is kept, in frame starting at base 1. Relative to germline, V is missing 2 bases and J is missing 5 bases, with 6 bases of the junction outside any gene match.